This T cell receptor beta chain came from a study of cytomegalovirus exposure and HLA in healthy donors. The study ran its PCR with 60 Vbeta and 13 Jbeta primers. Profiling relied on immunoSEQ multiplex PCR, and the TCRdb table lists in-frame clones only, not all of them. Among approximately 110,000 clones, approximately 70% were seen once, and the ten largest hold around 9%. V lost 5 bases and J lost 6; bases outside the gene matches: 11. Looked up from germline, CDR1 is SGHAT and CDR2 is FQNNGV. This CDR3 spans 16 amino acids. The chain carries TRBV11-2 and TRBJ2-1; 9 bases align to TRBD1. What was sequenced was PBMCs. The clonotype originates from a man under 40 in good health and CMV-seropositive. CDR3 in DNA: TGTGCCAGCAGCCTGAGATTCCCGGACAGGGGCAATGAGCAGTTCTTC. As protein: CASSLRFPDRGNEQFF.